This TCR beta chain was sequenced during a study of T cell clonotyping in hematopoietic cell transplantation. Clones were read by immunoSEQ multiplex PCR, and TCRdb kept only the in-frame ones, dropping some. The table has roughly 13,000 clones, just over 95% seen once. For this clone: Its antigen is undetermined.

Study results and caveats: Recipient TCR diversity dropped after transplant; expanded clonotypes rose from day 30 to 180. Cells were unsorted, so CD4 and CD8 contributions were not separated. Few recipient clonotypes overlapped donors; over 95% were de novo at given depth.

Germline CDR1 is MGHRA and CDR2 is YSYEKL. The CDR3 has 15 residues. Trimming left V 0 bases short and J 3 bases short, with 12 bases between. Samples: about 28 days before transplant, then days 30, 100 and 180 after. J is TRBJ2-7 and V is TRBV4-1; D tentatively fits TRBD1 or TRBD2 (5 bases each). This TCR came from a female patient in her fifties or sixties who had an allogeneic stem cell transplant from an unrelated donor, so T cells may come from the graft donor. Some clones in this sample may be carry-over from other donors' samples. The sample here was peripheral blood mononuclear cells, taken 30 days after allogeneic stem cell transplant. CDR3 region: CASSQDRGRIYEQYF. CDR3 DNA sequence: TGCGCCAGCAGCCAAGATCGGGGCAGAATCTACGAGCAGTACTTC.